This T cell receptor (beta chain) appears in the sequencing data of a study of blood T cell repertoires in COVID-19. Study summary: Both acute and convalescent COVID-19 samples were obtained from the United States, Italy and Spain. T cells, B-cell-depleted T cells, or PBMCs provided the cDNA or gDNA that served as material.

In the source study's methods: Nucleated cell number was recorded as an estimate derived from reference gene primer amplification. TCRdb's copy holds only in-frame clones and misses some; the assay was immunoSEQ multiplex PCR. V and J calls and clone size are as listed in that table; D and trimming were resolved from the DNA. The data show about 46,000 clones, 70% to 90% seen once. V was shortened by 1 base and J by 8 bases, with 10 bases between the two germline ends. Germline CDR1 and CDR2: GTSNPN and SVGIG (reference sequence). This CDR3 comprises 12 residues. The TCR sequence derives from a man aged 50 or older with active COVID-19. Sequenced: peripheral blood. The chain is built from TRBV30 and TRBJ2-3, with D maybe TRBD2 (6 bases). CDR3 region: CAWSGLVATQYF. The DNA for the CDR3 is TGTGCCTGGAGTGGACTAGTTGCTACGCAGTATTTT.